This note documents a single T cell receptor (beta chain) sequence. What this receptor recognizes is not known. One base away there is no much larger clone; base qualities are not given. The data belong to a study of blood T cell repertoires in COVID-19 (dated by TCRdb to 2019 to 2021). Describing the broader study: The collaborator samples originated in the United States, Italy and Spain and spanned the acute and convalescent phases of COVID-19. The material from the prospective study consisted of cDNA or gDNA derived from T cells, B-cell-depleted T cells, or PBMCs. The dataset comprised deeply sampled blood TCRbeta repertoires from subjects exposed to, actively infected with, or recovered from COVID-19. The repertoires were released in a freely available public database intended as a resource for research on the immune response to SARS-CoV-2. Samples came from the ongoing ImmuneRACE study (first 160 participants) plus 1,254 subjects from 6 global collaborators. Nearly every sample came with metadata listing a de-identified subject ID, COVID-19 status, age in years and sex. Where available, HLA class I and class II types were obtained from metadata supplied by the sample provider rather than from assay-based typing. General conclusions and limits of the study: Clinical and demographic metadata were provided uncurated, with the amount varying by source and participant.

The junction carries 12 bases between V and J, which are trimmed by 5 bases and 4 bases respectively. The germline V gene (reference sequence) gives CDR1 as SEHNR and CDR2 as FQNEAQ. The CDR3 contains 15 residues, cysteine and phenylalanine counted. Only the CDR3 DNA is retained, 45 bases long and in frame from the first base. TCRbeta CDR3 regions were amplified from genomic DNA using the immunoSEQ Assay, a bias-controlled multiplex PCR. As for the original processing: The number of nucleated cells in each sample was estimated by amplification of reference gene primers within the assay. To quantify the absolute abundance of each unique TCRbeta CDR3 rearrangement, sequence reads were collapsed and filtered. Productive Simpson clonality was computed per sample as the square root of Simpson's diversity index over productive rearrangements. TCRdb retrieved this table from immuneACCESS and kept in-frame rearrangements only. Not all clones are present; in checked studies, unresolved V genes account for under half, and no reason is known for the remainder. From that table come the V and J calls and clone size; the DNA was used to work out D and trimming. The sample includes roughly 570,000 clones, with around 90% observed a single time. The ten largest clones capture 7.5% to 9% of the sample.

One collaborating source in Seattle enrolled patients during active infection and followed them longitudinally through the course of disease. Whole blood was collected in K2EDTA tubes by collaborating institutions according to the institutions' own protocols. For TCRbeta analysis, collaborators shipped samples in one of three forms: frozen whole blood, isolated PBMCs, or DNA extracted from either of those sample types. The sequence came from a woman in her forties or fifties with COVID-19, enrolled during active disease. Sample: peripheral blood. Here the chain combines TRBV7-9 and TRBJ2-6; the D gene is perhaps TRBD1, from 5 matching bases. Read as DNA, the sequence is TGTGCCAGCAGCCCCAGGGTTGGCGGGGCCAACGTCCTGACTTTC. It is translated as CASSPRVGGANVLTF.